The 24 T cell receptor beta chains below were found in one sample sequenced in a study of blood T cell repertoires in COVID-19. Profiling relied on immunoSEQ multiplex PCR, and the TCRdb table lists in-frame clones only, not all of them. The sample has over 100,000 clones, roughly 69% seen once; the top ten hold 1.9%. The sample taken for sequencing was peripheral blood. The source of these receptors is a woman in her seventies with acute or convalescent COVID-19.

The CDR3 reads CASRGWDTGELFF. The CDR3 DNA is TGTGCCAGTCGGGGGTGGGACACCGGGGAGCTGTTTTTT. The V call is TRBV19, the J call TRBJ2-2; perhaps TRBD2 as D (6 bases). Germline-derived CDR1 and CDR2 are LNHDA and SQIVND (reference sequence). Trimming cost V 8 bases and J 3 bases, with 10 bases left between them. This CDR3 comprises 13 residues.

The V call is TRBV24-1, the J call TRBJ2-5; 10 bases are a match to TRBD2. Germline assignment: CDR1 KGHDR and CDR2 SFDVKD. The CDR3 covers 16 residues. Trimming cost V 3 bases and J 2 bases; bases outside gene matches: 5. The CDR3 coding sequence is TGTGCCACCAGTGATCCCGGACTAGCGGTTCAAGAGACCCAGTACTTC. As protein: CATSDPGLAVQETQYF.

This rearrangement joins TRBV7-2 to TRBJ1-1, with a possible D match to TRBD1 (6 bases). V dropped 0 bases and J dropped 1 base, with 9 bases sitting between them. The CDR3 is 15 residues long. CDR1 and CDR2 (germline): SGHTA, FQGNSA. Written as DNA, the CDR3 is TGTGCCAGCAGCTTAGCTGCAGGGGCGAACACTGAAGCTTTCTTT. Translated, it gives CASSLAAGANTEAFF.

The chain links TRBV29-1 to TRBJ2-7; 7 bases are shared with TRBD1. Germline V gene data show CDR1 as SQVTM and CDR2 as ANQGSEA. Trimming cost V 6 bases and J 3 bases; bases outside gene matches: 5. The CDR3 spans 12 residues. This CDR3 is CSVTTGSYEQYF. For the CDR3, the DNA is TGCAGCGTCACGACAGGGAGCTACGAGCAGTACTTC.

The chain employs TRBV28 and TRBJ1-1; D perhaps matches TRBD1 (6 bases). The CDR3 extends over 14 amino acids. The germline V and J ends were trimmed by 5 bases and 6 bases, with 16 bases remaining between them. The germline CDR1 and CDR2 sequences are MDHEN and SYDVKM. Here the CDR3 DNA reads TGTGCCAGCAGTAGCAGGGGAGTTATCGCTGAAGCTTTCTTT. Translating gives CASSSRGVIAEAFF.

The chain recombines TRBV11-3 with TRBJ1-1, with 12 nucleotides matching TRBD1. CDR1 and CDR2 from the germline V gene are SGHNT and YENEEA. The CDR3 runs to 19 residues. Trimming at V came to 0 bases and at J to 0 bases, leaving 8 bases not matched to a gene. The CDR3 DNA follows: TGTGCCAGCAGCTTAGATATACCGGGACAGGGGGCTTTGAACACTGAAGCTTTCTTT. Protein product: CASSLDIPGQGALNTEAFF. Drawing the rest from reference TRBV11-3 and TRBJ1-1, the complete variable domain is EAGVVQSPRYKIIEKKQPVAFWCNPISGHNTLYWYLQNLGQGPELLIRYENEEAVDDSQLPKDRFSAERLKGVDSTLKIQPAELGDSAVYLCASSLDIPGQGALNTEAFFGQGTRLTVV.

The chain recombines TRBV12-3 or TRBV12-4 with TRBJ1-6; a possible D gene is TRBD1 (5 bases). This CDR3 has 12 amino acids. V lost 3 bases to trimming and J lost 14 bases, with 11 bases between them. Written as DNA, the CDR3 is TGTGCCAGCAGTTTTGGGGCCAAGACCCTCCACTTT. It yields the protein CASSFGAKTLHF.

This clone was counted a few times. The chain carries TRBV5-4 and TRBJ2-5; D might be TRBD1 (6 bases). The germline gives CDR1 SGHNT, CDR2 YYREEE (reference sequence). Trimming removed 4 bases from V and 5 bases from J, with 12 bases in between. The CDR3 totals 13 residues. The CDR3 DNA reads as TGTGCCAGCAGCGGGGGCCGAGAGGAGACCCAGTACTTC. Translated: CASSGGREETQYF.

This clone was picked up a small number of times. This chain uses TRBV6-2 or TRBV6-3 with TRBJ1-4; D call uncertain. This CDR3 has 16 residues. Germline-derived CDR1 and CDR2 are MNHEY and SVGEGT. The V gene lost 5 bases and the J gene lost 3 bases, with 16 bases spanning the gap. The CDR3 region is CASSNTADSPNEKLFF. The CDR3 DNA sequence: TGTGCCAGCAGTAATACCGCAGATTCTCCTAATGAAAAACTGTTTTTT.

V is TRBV7-6 and J is TRBJ2-5; possibly TRBD2 for D (5 bases). Deletions cut 5 bases from V and 4 bases from J, with 20 bases between. The germline V gene encodes CDR1 SGHVS and CDR2 FNYEAQ. This CDR3 has 16 amino acids. The CDR3 DNA reads TGTGCCAGCAGCCCCCGGGGTGGCCCAGCGAGAGAGACCCAGTACTTC. As protein: CASSPRGGPARETQYF.

The sample holds a few counts of this clone. The chain combines TRBV10-3 with TRBJ1-6; D is possibly TRBD1 (6 bases). The V end was cut by 0 bases, the J end by 6 bases, with 12 bases between. This CDR3 contains 16 residues. Germline V lookup: CDR1 ENHRY, CDR2 SYGVKD. This CDR3 reads CAISESGQGINSPLHF. The DNA of the CDR3 is TGTGCCATCAGTGAGTCGGGGCAGGGGATTAATTCACCCCTCCACTTT.

The rearrangement joins TRBV13 to TRBJ2-1, with no clear D. The V and J ends lost 2 bases and 3 bases respectively, with 5 bases between them. The V gene's germline CDR1 is PRHDT and CDR2 FYEKMQ (reference sequence). The CDR3 runs to 13 residues. The CDR3 DNA reads TGTGCCAGCAGCTTAAGAGTCTACAATGAGCAGTTCTTC. This codes for CASSLRVYNEQFF.

V gene TRBV7-8 combines with J gene TRBJ2-7; 8 bases align to TRBD1. The CDR3 loop spans 15 amino acids. Germline CDR1 reads SGHVS; CDR2 reads FQNEAQ. The trim removed 4 bases at V and 3 bases at J, leaving 8 bases unmatched. This CDR3 reads CASSSGTGDYYEQYF. CDR3 DNA sequence: TGTGCCAGCAGCTCCGGGACAGGAGACTACTACGAGCAGTACTTC.

This chain uses TRBV24-1 with TRBJ1-5; 7 positions match TRBD1. The CDR3 is made up of 15 amino acids. The V segment lost 4 bases and the J segment 10 bases; nucleotides outside the gene matches: 12. Germline V gives CDR1 KGHDR, CDR2 SFDVKD. In DNA form, the CDR3 reads TGTGCCACCAGTGACGCCTCAGGGGGAGCGGTCCCCCAGCATTTT. This gives the protein CATSDASGGAVPQHF.

CDR3 sequence: CASSVGGSVYEQYF. The CDR3 DNA follows: TGTGCCAGCAGCGTAGGCGGGAGTGTCTACGAGCAGTACTTC. The chain uses TRBV9 and TRBJ2-7, with 7 positions matching TRBD2. Looked up from germline, CDR1 is SGDLS and CDR2 is YYNGEE. Trimming took 0 bases from V and 3 from J; bases not matched to a gene: 3. The CDR3 has 14 residues.

V usage is TRBV19 and J usage is TRBJ1-5, with 8 bases identical to TRBD1. The CDR3 is 14 residues long. Germline V gene lookup returns CDR1 LNHDA and CDR2 SQIVND (reference sequence). J lost 6 bases, V lost 8 bases, and 9 bases had no gene match. CDR3 residues: CASRQGSVGQPQHF. In DNA, the CDR3 is TGTGCCAGTCGACAGGGGTCGGTTGGTCAGCCCCAGCATTTT. Filled out from reference TRBV19 and TRBJ1-5, the complete variable domain reads DGGITQSPKYLFRKEGQNVTLSCEQNLNHDAMYWYRQDPGQGLRLIYYSQIVNDFQKGDIAEGYSVSREKKESFPLTVTSAQKNPTAFYLCASRQGSVGQPQHFGDGTRLSIL.

A single count supports this clone. The V call is TRBV10-3, the J call TRBJ1-6; 9 bases are a match to TRBD1. J gave up 9 bases and V 6 bases, and 6 bases lay outside the gene matches. The CDR3 length is 14 residues. CDR1 is ENHRY and CDR2 is SYGVKD in the germline V gene. The CDR3 is CAIRGTGRGSPLHF. CDR3 bases: TGTGCCATCAGGGGGACAGGGAGGGGTTCACCCCTCCACTTT.

This clone was detected once. This chain connects TRBV27 to TRBJ2-5; D may be TRBD1 (6 bases). V shed 0 bases and J shed 2 bases, with 25 bases lying between them. The germline CDR1 and CDR2 sequences are MNHEY and SMNVEV (reference sequence). CDR3 size: 20 residues. The CDR3 region has the DNA TGTGCCAGCAGTTTATCGGGGATAAGTCTTACAGGGTTTCGGCAAGAGACCCAGTACTTC. This encodes CASSLSGISLTGFRQETQYF.

The genes are TRBV3-1 (or the pseudogene TRBV3-2) and TRBJ1-1; 12 positions match TRBD1. The V gene end was trimmed by 4 bases and the J gene end by 5 bases; junction bases not matched to a gene: 8. Germline V lookup: CDR1 LGHDT, CDR2 YNNKEL (reference sequence). This CDR3 has 16 residues. The CDR3 DNA is TGTGCCAGCAGCCTGTCCGGGACAGGGGGCCGAACTGAAGCTTTCTTT. It is translated as CASSLSGTGGRTEAFF.

The chain combines TRBV7-2 with TRBJ1-2; TRBD1 aligns across 8 bases. This CDR3 region has 15 residues. Germline CDR1 is SGHTA and CDR2 is FQGNSA. V shed 5 bases and J 10 bases; nucleotides not matched to a gene: 15. The CDR3 protein is CASSLQGARPLIYTF. CDR3 in DNA: TGTGCCAGCAGCCTCCAGGGGGCGCGCCCTCTAATCTACACCTTC. The full variable domain, with the rest looked up from reference TRBV7-2 and TRBJ1-2, is GAGVSQSPSNKVTEKGKDVELRCDPISGHTALYWYRQSLGQGLEFLIYFQGNSAPDKSGLPSDRFSAERTGGSVSTLTIQRTQQEDSAVYLCASSLQGARPLIYTFGSGTRLTVV.

J is TRBJ2-7 and V is TRBV6-5, with a possible D match to TRBD1 (6 bases). CDR1 is MNHEY and CDR2 is SVGAGI in the germline V gene. Trimming shortened V by 0 bases and J by 6 bases, and 9 bases separated the two germline ends. The CDR3 length is 13 residues. CDR3 sequence reads: CASSYSTGLEQYF. The CDR3 DNA reads as TGTGCCAGCAGTTACTCGACAGGCCTCGAGCAGTACTTC.

The J gene is TRBJ1-6, the V gene TRBV7-9; D uncertain. CDR3 length equals 13 residues. V shed 0 bases and J shed 8 bases, with 5 bases lying between them. Germline V CDR1 and CDR2: SEHNR, FQNEAQ (reference sequence). CDR3 nucleotide sequence: TGTGCCAGCAGCTTAGCCGGGGATTCACCCCTCCACTTT. It codes for CASSLAGDSPLHF.

The genes are TRBV30 and TRBJ1-3; TRBD1 matches at 7 bases. The CDR3 contains 17 residues. In germline, CDR1 is GTSNPN, CDR2 SVGIG (reference sequence). The V gene end was trimmed by 5 bases and the J gene end by 4 bases; junction bases not matched to a gene: 17. CDR3 sequence: CAWSKGQSLMGGNTIYF. In DNA form, the CDR3 reads TGTGCCTGGTCTAAGGGACAGAGCTTGATGGGCGGAAACACCATATATTTT.

The V gene is TRBV28, the J gene TRBJ2-3; 9 bases are a match to TRBD2. The length of the CDR3 is 14 residues. V lost 4 bases to trimming and J lost 9 bases; unmatched junction nucleotides: 8. Germline V gene data show CDR1 as MDHEN and CDR2 as SYDVKM. The CDR3: CASSSSSGSQTQYF. The CDR3 DNA follows: TGTGCCAGCAGTTCGAGTAGCGGGAGTCAGACGCAGTATTTT.